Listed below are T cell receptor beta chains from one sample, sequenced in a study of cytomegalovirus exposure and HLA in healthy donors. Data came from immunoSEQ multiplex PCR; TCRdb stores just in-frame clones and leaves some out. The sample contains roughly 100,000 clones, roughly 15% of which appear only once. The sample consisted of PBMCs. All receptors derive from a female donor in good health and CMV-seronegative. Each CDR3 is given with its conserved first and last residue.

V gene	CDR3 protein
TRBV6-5	CASSYTQGYEQFF
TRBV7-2	CASSLGGRANTEAFF
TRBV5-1	CASSLGTGVLNTEAFF
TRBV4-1	CASSRVGETQYF
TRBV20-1	CKGAIRRVLFF
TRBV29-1	CSVPTQGRYGYTF
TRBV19	CASSFGGADTQYF
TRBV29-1	CSVGTSNEQFF
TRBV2	CASRDHSGTREGNEQFF
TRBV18	CASSWGRAEQYF
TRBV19	CASRLTGPDGYTF
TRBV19	CASNSGTPSSETQYF
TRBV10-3	CAITDSTGELFF
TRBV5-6	CASSHGQGSTEAFF
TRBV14	CASSPWDGGSSYNSPLHF
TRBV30	CAWSVQRYEQYF
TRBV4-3	CASSQDIGPYEQYF
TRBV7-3	CASSDRDRGRDTQYF
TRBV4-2	CASSQGDQDYEQYF
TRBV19	CASRVRQMNTEAFF
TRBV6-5	CASSSRLAGLDTQYF
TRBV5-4	CASSLGPSGASTDTQYF
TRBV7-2	CASSLAGTRSYEQYF
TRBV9	CASSPRGTSGVSDTQYF
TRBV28	CASSLVTRWDEQFF
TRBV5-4	CASSLIGNTHNEQFF
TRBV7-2	CASSLGVGYGYTF
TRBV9	CASSVGDSLNTEAFF
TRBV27	CASSFRGGGTDTQYF
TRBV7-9	CASSPRQGDLEQYF
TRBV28	CASRLPGQGYEQYF
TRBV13	CASSLGQGANEQYF
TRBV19	CASSIDGLAGENIQYF
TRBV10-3	CAIAGGSNQPQHF
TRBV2	CASRWQAVNTGELFF
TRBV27	CASSSVAGISYEQYF
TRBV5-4	CASSSLTGGENTEAFF
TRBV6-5	CASRRGTSHGYTF
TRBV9	CASSQLSGSGEGYTF
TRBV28	CASSLRPGPNYGYTF
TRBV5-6	CASSLGRRGSPSGANVLTF
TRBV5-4	CASSLGTVSNQPQHF
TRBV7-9	CASSSLTATHEAFF
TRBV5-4	CASTRGGDTEAFF
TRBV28	CASRGVNTEAFF
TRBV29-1	CSVESGTGQFF
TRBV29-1	CSAGRPAGSTDTQYF
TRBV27	CASSFRGTSGGKSYEQYF
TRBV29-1	CSVEQGGNTEAFF